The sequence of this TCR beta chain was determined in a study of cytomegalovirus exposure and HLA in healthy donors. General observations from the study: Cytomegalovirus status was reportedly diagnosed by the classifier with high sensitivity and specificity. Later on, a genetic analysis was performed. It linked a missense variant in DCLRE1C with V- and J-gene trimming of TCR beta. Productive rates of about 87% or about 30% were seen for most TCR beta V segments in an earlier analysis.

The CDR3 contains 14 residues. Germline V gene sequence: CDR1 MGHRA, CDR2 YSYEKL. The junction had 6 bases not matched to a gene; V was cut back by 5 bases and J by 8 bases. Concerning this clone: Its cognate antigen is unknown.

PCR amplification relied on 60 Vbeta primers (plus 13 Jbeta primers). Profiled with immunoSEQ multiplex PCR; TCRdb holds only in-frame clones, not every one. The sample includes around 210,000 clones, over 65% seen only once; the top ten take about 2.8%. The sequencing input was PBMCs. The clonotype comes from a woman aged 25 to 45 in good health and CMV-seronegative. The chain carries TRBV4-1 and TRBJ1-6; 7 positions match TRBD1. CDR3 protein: CASSDRVLDSPLHF. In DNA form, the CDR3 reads TGCGCCAGCAGCGACAGGGTTTTGGATTCACCCCTCCACTTT.